These 2 T cell receptor beta chains came from one sample sequenced in a study of kidney transplant recipient with SARS-CoV-2 infection. One entry per CDR3 protein, called by TCRdb with MiXCR from the reads. The sample carries under 250,000 distinct CDR3 sequences, under 35% recorded once. The sequences come from a blood sample, collected at baseline and on day 111 from a kidney transplant recipient. Receptors originate from a male patient between 25 and 39 years old who had COVID-19 and was a kidney transplant recipient. Some T cells may be provided by the graft donor.

This clonotype was counted many times. The V and J genes are TRBV23-1 and TRBJ1-2, with D unresolved. TRBV23-1 is noted as an ORF with a role that remains uncertain. V was trimmed by 5 bases and J by 4 bases, leaving 23 bases between them. This CDR3 spans 17 amino acids. The CDR3 spells CASSAETLRRKTYGYTF. The DNA for the CDR3 is TGCGCCAGCAGTGCTGAAACGCTACGCAGAAAGACCTATGGCTACACCTTC.

This clonotype was counted ten times or more. The gene calls are TRBV4-1 and TRBJ2-1, with TRBD2 matching 9 bases. This CDR3 spans 16 amino acids. Trimming removed 4 bases from V and 5 bases from J; junction bases left unmatched: 9. In germline, CDR1 is MGHRA, CDR2 YSYEKL. The CDR3 DNA is TGCGCCAGCAGCCGAGGGACTAGCCGAGACCACAATGAGCAGTTCTTC. Protein: CASSRGTSRDHNEQFF.